This T cell receptor (beta chain) comes out of a study of chemoradiotherapy in HPV16-positive cancers (dated by TCRdb to between 2021 and 2024). Some background on the complete study: Candidate HPV-specific T-cell clones and common TCR motifs were defined by functional T-cell assays performed on cells from two HPV16-positive patients. The candidate HPV-specific TCRs and motifs were subsequently tracked in TCR repertoires obtained from 90 or so patients with HPV-related cancers. Whether T-cell immunity against the HPV oncoproteins E6 and E7 changes during chemoradiotherapy and whether survival is affected by this immunity were examined in the study.

The library was obtained by the immunoSEQ multiplex PCR assay. The table comes from immuneACCESS by way of TCRdb, which keeps in-frame sequences with V and J called. Part of the clones is missing from these tables; in studies checked, under half for an unresolved V gene and the rest for unknown reasons. Across this sample there are under 20,000 clones, with about four fifths seen only once. The ten largest clones take up under 4.5% of the sample. From the germline V gene, CDR1 is SNHLY and CDR2 is FYNNEI. The junction carries 5 bases between V and J, which are trimmed by 2 bases and 6 bases respectively. From cysteine to phenylalanine, the CDR3 is 11 amino acids long. CDR3 DNA only is kept here, 33 bases in frame from base 1. For this clone: Its antigen is not yet known. Base qualities are missing; no much larger clone stands one base away.

Because repertoires were sampled repeatedly during chemoradiotherapy, clonal expansion in the tumor microenvironment could be followed. Overall results and qualifications from the work: Expansion of candidate HPV-specific clones and E7-related TCR motifs was observed in the tumor microenvironment during treatment, whereas no such expansion was observed for non-HPV-specific T cells. Among HPV16-positive patients, expansion of HPV-responsive T cells during chemoradiotherapy was associated with better recurrence-free survival. The functional definition of HPV-specific T cells came from only a couple of HPV16-positive patients, and the survival association was reported for HPV16-positive patients.

The source is a human donor with HPV-associated anogenital cancer. The receptor chain draws on TRBV2 and TRBJ2-7; the D segment cannot be called with confidence. Sequencing used blood, obtained from a patient who underwent chemoradiotherapy. The CDR3 reads as follows: CASSERREQYF. The DNA sequence is TGTGCCAGCAGTGAACGTCGCGAGCAGTACTTC.